This T cell receptor (beta chain) was identified in a study of T-cell memory formation after mild COVID-19. In TCRdb, the 5' RACE reads were re-called with MiXCR into one record per CDR3 protein. The sample carries 250,000 to 300,000 distinct CDR3 sequences, 15% to 20% recorded once. CDR3 length: 15 amino acids. Germline V gives CDR1 MNHEY, CDR2 SVGAGI. Trimming cost V 10 bases and J 0 bases; bases outside gene matches: 9. Material: PBMCs or a T cell subset sorted from them (not recorded which). The TCR sequence derives from a man younger than 35 who had mild COVID-19 (a few samples of this study predate the infection). Cell type and time point are not known. The J gene is TRBJ2-7, the V gene TRBV6-5; TRBD2 matches at 10 bases. The CDR3 DNA is TGTGCCACCCATAGCGGGGGGCTTAGCTCCTACGAGCAGTACGTC. Translated, it gives CATHSGGLSSYEQYV.